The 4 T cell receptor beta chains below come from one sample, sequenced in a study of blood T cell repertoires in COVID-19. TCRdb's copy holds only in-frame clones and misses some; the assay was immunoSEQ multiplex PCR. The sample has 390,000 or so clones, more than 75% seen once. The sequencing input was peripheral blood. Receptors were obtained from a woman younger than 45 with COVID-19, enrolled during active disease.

CDR3 amino acids: CASTLPSGRAPDTQYF. The CDR3 coding sequence is TGTGCCAGCACCCTCCCCAGCGGGAGGGCCCCAGATACGCAGTATTTT. J is TRBJ2-3 and V is TRBV7-3; 10 nucleotides line up with TRBD2. Germline CDR1 is SGHTA and CDR2 is FQGTGA. Germline trimming cut 7 bases from V and 4 bases from J; bases unmatched to any gene: 11. This CDR3 comprises 16 residues.

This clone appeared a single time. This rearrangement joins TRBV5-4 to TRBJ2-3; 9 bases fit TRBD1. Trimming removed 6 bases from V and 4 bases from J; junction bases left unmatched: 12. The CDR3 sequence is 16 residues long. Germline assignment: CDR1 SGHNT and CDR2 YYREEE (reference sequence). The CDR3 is CASTLFGTGRSDTQYF. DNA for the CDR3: TGTGCCAGCACCCTCTTTGGGACAGGGAGGTCAGATACGCAGTATTTT.

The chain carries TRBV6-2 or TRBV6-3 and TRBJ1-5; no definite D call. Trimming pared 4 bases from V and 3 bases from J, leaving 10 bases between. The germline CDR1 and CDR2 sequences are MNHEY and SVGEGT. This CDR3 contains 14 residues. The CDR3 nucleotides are TGTGCCAGCAGTTTCGCAGATGCCAATCAGCCCCAGCATTTT. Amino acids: CASSFADANQPQHF.

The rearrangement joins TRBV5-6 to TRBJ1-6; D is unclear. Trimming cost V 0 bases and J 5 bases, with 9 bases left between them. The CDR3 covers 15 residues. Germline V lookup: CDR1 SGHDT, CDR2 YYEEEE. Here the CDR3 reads CASSLENSNNSPLHF. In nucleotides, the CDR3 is TGTGCCAGCAGCTTGGAAAACAGCAATAATTCACCCCTCCACTTT. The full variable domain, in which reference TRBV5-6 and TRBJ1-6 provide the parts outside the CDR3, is DAGVTQSPTHLIKTRGQQVTLRCSPKSGHDTVSWYQQALGQGPQFIFQYYEEEERQRGNFPDRFSGHQFPNYSSELNVNALLLGDSALYLCASSLENSNNSPLHFGNGTRLTVT.